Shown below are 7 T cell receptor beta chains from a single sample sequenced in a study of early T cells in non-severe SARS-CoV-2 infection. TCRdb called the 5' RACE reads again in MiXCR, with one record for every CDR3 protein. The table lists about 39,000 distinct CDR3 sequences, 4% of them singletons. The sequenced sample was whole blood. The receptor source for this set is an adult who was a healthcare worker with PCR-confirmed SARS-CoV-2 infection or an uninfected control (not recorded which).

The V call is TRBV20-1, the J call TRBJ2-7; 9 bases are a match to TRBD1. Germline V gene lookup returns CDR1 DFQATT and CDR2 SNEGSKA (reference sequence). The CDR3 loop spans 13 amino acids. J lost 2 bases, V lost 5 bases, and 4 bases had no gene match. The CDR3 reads CSAPGQGPYEQYF. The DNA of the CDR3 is TGCAGTGCTCCGGGACAGGGACCCTACGAGCAGTACTTC.

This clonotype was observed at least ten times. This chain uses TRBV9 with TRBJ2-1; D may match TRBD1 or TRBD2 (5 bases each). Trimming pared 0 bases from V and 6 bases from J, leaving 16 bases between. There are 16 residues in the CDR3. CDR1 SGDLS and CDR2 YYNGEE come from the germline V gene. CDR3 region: CASSVGSEGHGNEQFF. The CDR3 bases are TGTGCCAGCAGCGTAGGGAGTGAGGGGCATGGCAATGAGCAGTTCTTC. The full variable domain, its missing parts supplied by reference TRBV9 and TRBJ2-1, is DSGVTQTPKHLITATGQRVTLRCSPRSGDLSVYWYQQSLDQGLQFLIQYYNGEERAKGNILERFSAQQFPDLHSELNLSSLELGDSALYFCASSVGSEGHGNEQFFGPGTRLTVL.

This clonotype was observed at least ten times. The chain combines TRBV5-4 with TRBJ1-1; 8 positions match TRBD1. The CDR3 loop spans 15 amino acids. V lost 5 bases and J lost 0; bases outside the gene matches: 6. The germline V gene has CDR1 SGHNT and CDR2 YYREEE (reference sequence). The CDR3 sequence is CASRYGQGLNTEAFF. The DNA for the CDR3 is TGTGCCAGCAGATACGGACAGGGATTGAACACTGAAGCTTTCTTT. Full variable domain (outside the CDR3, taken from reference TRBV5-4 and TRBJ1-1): ETGVTQSPTHLIKTRGQQVTLRCSSQSGHNTVSWYQQALGQGPQFIFQYYREEENGRGNFPPRFSGLQFPNYSSELNVNALELDDSALYLCASRYGQGLNTEAFFGQGTRLTVV.

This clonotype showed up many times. In nucleotides, the CDR3 is TGTGCCAGCACTAGAACCAGTTTTCACGAGCAGTACTTC. It is translated as CASTRTSFHEQYF. V gene TRBV6-1 combines with J gene TRBJ2-7; D remains unclear. The CDR3 extends over 13 amino acids. V gave up 7 bases and J gave up 5 bases, with 15 bases separating them. Per the germline V gene, CDR1 is MNHNS and CDR2 is SASEGT.

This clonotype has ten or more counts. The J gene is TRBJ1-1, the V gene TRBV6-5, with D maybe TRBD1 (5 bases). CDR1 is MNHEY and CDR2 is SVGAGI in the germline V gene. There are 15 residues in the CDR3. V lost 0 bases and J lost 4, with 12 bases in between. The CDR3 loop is CASSYSGQGGTEAFF. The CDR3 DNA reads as TGTGCCAGCAGTTACTCTGGGCAGGGTGGCACTGAAGCTTTCTTT.

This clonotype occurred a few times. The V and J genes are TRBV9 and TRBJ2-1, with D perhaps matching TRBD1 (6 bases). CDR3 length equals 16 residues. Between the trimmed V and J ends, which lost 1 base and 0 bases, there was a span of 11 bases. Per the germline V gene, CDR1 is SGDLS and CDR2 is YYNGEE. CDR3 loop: CASSVYLRGSYNEQFF. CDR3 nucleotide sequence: TGTGCCAGCAGCGTATATCTCAGGGGCTCCTACAATGAGCAGTTCTTC.

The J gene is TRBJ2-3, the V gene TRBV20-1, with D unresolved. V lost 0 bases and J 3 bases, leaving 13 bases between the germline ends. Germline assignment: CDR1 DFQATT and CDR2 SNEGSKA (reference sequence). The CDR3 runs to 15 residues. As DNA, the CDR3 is TGCAGTGCTAGAGATACGACTCCACTGACAGATACGCAGTATTTT. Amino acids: CSARDTTPLTDTQYF.